Listed here are 21 T cell receptor beta chains from one sample, sequenced in a study of CD8 T cells in ankylosing spondylitis. Study-level points and caveats: Among TCR beta sequences, a motif of several highly homologous variants appeared characteristic of ankylosing spondylitis blood.

TCRdb reanalysed the 5' RACE reads using MiXCR and keeps one entry per CDR3 protein. The table lists about 840,000 distinct CDR3 sequences, roughly 10% of them singletons, with 0.51% in the top ten. These receptors are not linked to any known antigen. The sequenced material came from blood, either unsorted or a sorted T cell fraction (not recorded which). The receptors shown here come from a male donor with ankylosing spondylitis.

The chain has TRBV20-1 and TRBJ1-5; D is ambiguous. V lost 5 bases to trimming and J lost 7 bases, with 18 bases between them. Germline assignment: CDR1 DFQATT and CDR2 SNEGSKA (reference sequence). CDR3 size: 14 residues. The CDR3 sequence is CSAAQAGKRQPQHF. CDR3 nucleotides: TGCAGTGCTGCCCAGGCGGGTAAGCGGCAGCCCCAGCATTTT.

The chain couples TRBV10-3 to TRBJ2-7; D is unresolved. The CDR3 totals 15 residues. The V gene's germline CDR1 is ENHRY and CDR2 SYGVKD. Trimming removed 0 bases from V and 0 bases from J, with 9 bases in between. The CDR3 DNA reads TGTGCCATCAGTGAGTCTAAGCCGTACTCCTACGAGCAGTACTTC. This encodes CAISESKPYSYEQYF.

The gene calls are TRBV5-1 and TRBJ1-3; no definite D call. Trimming removed 0 bases at V and 0 bases at J, with 10 bases between. The CDR3 extends over 16 amino acids. CDR1 and CDR2 from the germline V gene are SGHRS and YFSETQ. CDR3 loop: CASSLEPGSSGNTIYF. The CDR3 nucleotides read TGCGCCAGCAGCTTGGAACCGGGAAGCTCTGGAAACACCATATATTTT. Filled out from reference TRBV5-1 and TRBJ1-3, the complete variable domain reads KAGVTQTPRYLIKTRGQQVTLSCSPISGHRSVSWYQQTPGQGLQFLFEYFSETQRNKGNFPGRFSGRQFSNSRSEMNVSTLELGDSALYLCASSLEPGSSGNTIYFGEGSWLTVV.

The CDR3 nucleotides are TGCGCCAGCAGCCGCCGACTAGCGGGGTGGGATGAGCAGTTCTTC. Its translation is CASSRRLAGWDEQFF. V and J are TRBV4-3 and TRBJ2-1; TRBD2 agrees at 11 bases. The CDR3 is made up of 15 amino acids. Germline V gene data show CDR1 as LGHNA and CDR2 as YSLEER. Trimming took 4 bases from V and 8 from J; bases not matched to a gene: 7.

The chain has TRBV10-3 and TRBJ2-5; TRBD1 matches 7 bases. CDR1 is ENHRY, CDR2 SYGVKD, per germline. The length of the CDR3 is 15 residues. Unmatched junction bases numbered 14, after V lost 8 bases and J lost 5 bases. The CDR3 sequence is CAIRARQGLGETQYF. The CDR3 DNA reads as TGTGCCATCCGGGCCCGACAGGGCTTAGGGGAGACCCAGTACTTC.

The chain joins TRBV5-1 to TRBJ1-1, with D possibly matching TRBD1 (5 bases). Germline CDR1 reads SGHRS; CDR2 reads YFSETQ. The V end was cut by 0 bases, the J end by 0 bases, with 12 bases between. The CDR3 is made up of 16 amino acids. The CDR3 DNA sequence: TGCGCCAGCAGCTTGGGACAGCCAGACCTGAACACTGAAGCTTTCTTT. Translating it yields CASSLGQPDLNTEAFF.

In this sample, this clonotype turned up a few times. The chain is built from TRBV6-1 and TRBJ2-1, with TRBD1 matching over 9 bases. Germline values: CDR1 MNHNS, CDR2 SASEGT. The CDR3 runs 17 residues. The junction had 13 bases not matched to a gene; V was cut back by 2 bases and J by 8 bases. The CDR3 sequence is CASSEPAGDRARHEQFF. CDR3 in DNA: TGTGCCAGCAGTGAACCCGCTGGGGACAGGGCGCGCCATGAGCAGTTCTTC.

This clonotype was picked up a small number of times. The chain links TRBV27 to TRBJ1-5, with D possibly matching TRBD1 (5 bases). Germline V gene lookup returns CDR1 MNHEY and CDR2 SMNVEV (reference sequence). The CDR3 covers 16 residues. V was pared by 3 bases and J by 6 bases, with 18 bases between. CDR3: CASSFRGRGMVQPQHF. The CDR3 nucleotides are TGTGCCAGCAGTTTCCGTGGTAGGGGCATGGTTCAGCCCCAGCATTTT.

This clonotype was seen repeatedly, ten times or more. The chain uses TRBV7-2 and TRBJ2-7; D ambiguous. CDR3 length: 13 amino acids. Germline CDR1 reads SGHTA; CDR2 reads FQGNSA. V was trimmed by 1 base and J by 5 bases, leaving 9 bases between them. The DNA for the CDR3 is TGTGCCAGCAGCTTAGAAGCCGAGAACGAGCAGTACTTC. It translates to CASSLEAENEQYF.

J is TRBJ2-1 and V is TRBV6-5, with 13 bases that match TRBD2. Germline V lookup: CDR1 MNHEY, CDR2 SVGAGI. The CDR3 is 19 residues long. The ends lost 4 bases at V and 0 bases at J; junction bases unmatched: 9. The CDR3 region is CASSSTSGRFPSSYNEQFF. DNA for the CDR3: TGTGCCAGCAGTTCGACTAGCGGGAGGTTCCCGAGCTCCTACAATGAGCAGTTCTTC.

This clonotype was seen a few times. The rearrangement joins TRBV20-1 to TRBJ2-3, with a tentative D call TRBD2 (6 bases). Trimming pared 1 base from V and 3 bases from J, leaving 14 bases between. Germline V lookup: CDR1 DFQATT, CDR2 SNEGSKA (reference sequence). The CDR3 has 15 residues. DNA of the CDR3: TGCAGTGCTAGAGTTCCCAGCGGGCTAACAGATACGCAGTATTTT. Its translation is CSARVPSGLTDTQYF.

This clonotype was picked up a small number of times. This chain uses TRBV4-2 with TRBJ1-4, with TRBD1 matching 8 bases. The CDR3 contains 15 residues. Germline-derived CDR1 and CDR2 are LGHNA and YNFKEQ. V shed 3 bases, J shed 8 bases, and the junction held 8 bases outside the gene matches. The CDR3 reads CASSHPGQGREKLFF. The CDR3 DNA is TGTGCCAGCAGCCACCCCGGACAGGGTCGAGAAAAACTGTTTTTT.

The V gene is TRBV6-1, the J gene TRBJ2-7; D may correspond to TRBD1 or TRBD2 (5 bases each). The CDR3 sequence is 14 residues long. V lost 5 bases and J 2 bases, leaving 13 bases between the germline ends. In germline, CDR1 is MNHNS, CDR2 SASEGT. The CDR3 spells CASSHGGRTYEQYF. CDR3 nucleotides: TGTGCCAGCAGTCATGGGGGAAGGACCTACGAGCAGTACTTC.

This clonotype turned up a few times. The chain links TRBV6-5 to TRBJ1-6; the D is unclear. Trimming cost V 0 bases and J 6 bases, with 9 bases left between them. The CDR3 contains 15 residues. CDR1 and CDR2 from the germline V gene are MNHEY and SVGAGI. Here the CDR3 DNA reads TGTGCCAGCAGTTACTCGTGGCGGATTAATTCACCCCTCCACTTT. This translates into CASSYSWRINSPLHF.

In its sample, this clonotype was seen a few times. The chain has TRBV28 and TRBJ2-7, with 7 positions matching TRBD1. CDR1 and CDR2 from the germline V gene are MDHEN and SYDVKM. V lost 5 bases, J lost 2 bases, and 9 bases stayed unmatched. The CDR3 spans 15 residues. CDR3 sequence reads: CASSTPGQTTYEQYF. In DNA form, the CDR3 reads TGTGCCAGCAGTACTCCGGGACAGACAACCTACGAGCAGTACTTC.

This clonotype has more than one count but fewer than ten. The rearrangement joins TRBV6-2 or TRBV6-3 to TRBJ2-7; 8 bases are a match to TRBD2. Germline trimming cut 2 bases from V and 0 bases from J; bases unmatched to any gene: 3. The CDR3 runs 15 residues. The germline CDR1 and CDR2 sequences are MNHEY and SVGEGT. The CDR3 DNA reads TGTGCCAGCAGTTACGCGGGGACTAGCTCCTACGAGCAGTACTTC. It yields the protein CASSYAGTSSYEQYF.

This clonotype has more than one count but fewer than ten. The DNA for the CDR3 is TGTGCCAGCAGCTTCAGCTCGCAAGAGACCCAGTACTTC. This encodes CASSFSSQETQYF. V and J are TRBV7-2 and TRBJ2-5; D ambiguous. CDR1 is SGHTA, CDR2 FQGNSA, per germline. The CDR3 totals 13 residues. Trimming shortened V by 3 bases and J by 2 bases, and 7 bases separated the two germline ends. Filled out from reference TRBV7-2 and TRBJ2-5, the complete variable domain reads GAGVSQSPSNKVTEKGKDVELRCDPISGHTALYWYRQSLGQGLEFLIYFQGNSAPDKSGLPSDRFSAERTGGSVSTLTIQRTQQEDSAVYLCASSFSSQETQYFGPGTRLLVL.

This clonotype was detected a few times. One junction end does not reproduce the germline sequence, and a read error may be involved. The chain recombines TRBV6-1 with TRBJ1-1; the D is unclear. Germline assignment: CDR1 MNHNS and CDR2 SASEGT. The CDR3 covers 13 residues. The DNA for the CDR3 is TGTGCCAGCAGTGAAGGGGTGAACAGTGAAGCTTTCTTT. This translates into CASSEGVNSEAFF.

This clonotype was detected a few times. The V call is TRBV28, the J call TRBJ1-5, with a tentative D call TRBD1 (5 bases). The germline V gene encodes CDR1 MDHEN and CDR2 SYDVKM. The ends were cut back, 3 bases at V and 2 bases at J, with 14 bases in the middle. The CDR3 runs to 16 residues. The CDR3 nucleotides read TGTGCCAGCAGTTTTGCAGGGCTAGGTGGCAATCAGCCCCAGCATTTT. It yields the protein CASSFAGLGGNQPQHF.

This clonotype was seen repeatedly, ten times or more. The chain combines TRBV9 with TRBJ1-6, with 7 nucleotides matching TRBD1. CDR3 length: 15 amino acids. J gave up 8 bases and V 4 bases, and 9 bases lay outside the gene matches. The germline CDR1 and CDR2 sequences are SGDLS and YYNGEE. The CDR3 spells CASSKTGTADSPLHF. CDR3 DNA sequence: TGTGCCAGCAGCAAGACCGGGACAGCGGATTCACCCCTCCACTTT.

A word on this clonotype: A junction boundary mismatches the germline segment, possibly from a read error. Written as DNA, the CDR3 is TGTGCCAGCAGTCGTACCGCGAGCCCGGGACTAGCGGTTCAAGAGACCCAATACTTC. It encodes CASSRTASPGLAVQETQYF. This chain links TRBV6-5 with TRBJ2-5; TRBD2 aligns across 11 bases. The CDR3 has 19 residues. Germline CDR1 reads MNHEY; CDR2 reads SVGAGI.